This T cell receptor beta chain was captured in a study of T and B cells in COVID-19 patients. The CDR3 has 15 amino acids. The J segment lost 5 bases and the V segment lost 0 bases, leaving 5 bases of the junction unmatched. Germline CDR1 and CDR2: MNHEY and SVGAGI. Blood genomic DNA input for TRB amplification was roughly 230-550 ng. TRB rearrangements were amplified by multiplex PCR with BIOMED2 TRB-A/B primers. MiXCR, run by TCRdb on the multiplex PCR reads, gives a single entry per CDR3 protein. The repertoire holds 20,000 or so distinct CDR3 sequences, with approximately 30% as singletons. Material for sequencing was blood. The chain is built from TRBV6-5 and TRBJ2-7; 9 bases fit TRBD1. This receptor was taken from a human donor who had recovered from COVID-19. Here the CDR3 reads CASSYSPGTGHEQYF. In nucleotides, the CDR3 is TGTGCCAGCAGTTACTCGCCCGGGACAGGGCACGAGCAGTACTTC.